This T cell receptor beta chain emerged from a study of T cells after yellow fever vaccination (dated by TCRdb to the late 2010s). For context, the study as a whole: The SMART-Seq v4 Ultra Low Input RNA kit was used to prepare libraries from fractions with low cell numbers. Bulk TCR alpha and beta repertoires were sequenced longitudinally to track T-cell clones before and after primary and booster YFV17D yellow fever vaccination. Two healthy male donors made up the cohort, one aged 18 to 30 years and the other aged 30 to 39 years. Bulk PBMC replicates and cell subsets were isolated from blood drawn at multiple timepoints before and after both primary and secondary immunization.

Broader findings and caveats from the paper: The secondary T-cell response was found to be weaker but faster than the primary response, with a peak reached on day 5 rather than on day 15. A small fraction of clonotypes appeared in both the CD4 and CD8 compartments, likely as a result of convergent recombination. Computational filtering was required because FACS-sorted repertoires could contain abundant contaminating clonotypes from the bulk population. Because only a couple of donors were included in the study, the extent to which the findings can be generalized is limited. After the booster, most clones that had expanded after primary vaccination were detected again (about 97% of CD4 and around 88% of CD8), suggesting broad maintenance of memory.

The treatment or condition label of this sample denotes: live attenuated yellow fever vaccine strain. PBMCs were isolated from peripheral blood using a standard Ficoll-Paque protocol. Dynabeads CD4 and CD8 positive selection kits were used to isolate the CD4 and CD8 T-cell fractions. TriZol was used to extract RNA from bulk PBMCs, CD4 and CD8 fractions, and dextramer-positive and dextramer-negative fractions. As concerns this clonotype: Its antigen remains unidentified. Qualities for individual bases were not recorded, and no much larger clone is one base off.

The germline V gene supplies CDR1 KGHDR and CDR2 SFDVKD. Inclusive of the bounding cysteine and phenylalanine, the CDR3 is 17 residues long. CDR3 DNA only is kept here, 51 bases in frame from base 1. The V and J ends are trimmed by 5 bases and 2 bases, leaving 19 bases between them. Instrument on record: Illumina NovaSeq 6000. TCR cDNA was made using 5'RACE template switching, a step that added a universal primer site and unique molecular identifiers. Priming for cDNA synthesis came from both the TCR alpha and TCR beta constant segments. Two PCR steps were used to amplify libraries, with sample barcodes and sequencing adapters being added in the second step. Sequencing of the libraries was done on either Illumina HiSeq 2500 (2x100 bp) or NovaSeq (2x150 bp). Per the authors' processing: Demultiplexing of reads and collapsing into UMI consensus sequences were performed with MIGEC, and V(D)J alignment was carried out with MiXCR. Vaccine-responding clonotypes were identified with edgeR using replicate PBMC samples, with FDR below 0.01 and a log2 fold change above 5 up to day 15 being required. CD4 or CD8 identity was assigned to each bulk clonotype according to whether the clonotype was present at higher abundance in the sequenced CD4 repertoire or the sequenced CD8 repertoire. The public reads were reanalyzed by TCRdb: fastp trimming at Q25, MiXCR alignment, in-frame beta chains only. Identical CDR3 protein sequences are pooled into one entry, listed with their most common genes and DNA. It is TCRdb's table, rather than the study itself, that gives the V and J calls and clone size. The sample has about 300,000 distinct CDR3 sequences on record, less than 9.5% of them singletons. Jointly, the top ten make up about 3% of the sample.

Sequences were derived from CD4+ T cells sorted from PBMCs, sampled 5 days after the yellow fever booster vaccination. Here the chain combines TRBV24-1 and TRBJ2-3, with the D segment possibly TRBD1 or TRBD2, each aligning over 5 bases. The TCR comes from a man between 18 and 29 years old who received the YFV17D yellow fever vaccine. In nucleotide form, the sequence is TGTGCCACCAGTGGGGGGTCGGCTCCGACTAACACAGATACGCAGTATTTT. Translation gives CATSGGSAPTNTDTQYF.